The rows below give T cell receptor beta chains drawn from one sample of a study of radiotherapy plus CTLA-4 blockade in lung cancer. Sequenced by immunoSEQ multiplex PCR; TCRdb stores in-frame clones only, minus some. The data contain 80,000 or so clones, 84% of them singletons. This sample comprised peripheral blood, obtained from a patient treated with radiotherapy plus ipilimumab. These TCRs come from a human donor with non-small cell lung cancer who had stable disease on radiotherapy plus ipilimumab. Both conserved end residues are part of each CDR3. The D gene is left open where the match is weak. The size entry is marked missing in some rows and otherwise reads once, few, many or a size class.

D gene	V gene	clone size	J gene	CDR3 DNA	CDR3 protein
TRBD1	TRBV28	NA	TRBJ2-1	TGTGCCAGCAGTTTATACCAGACAGGGACAACCTACAATGAGCAGTTCTTC	CASSLYQTGTTYNEQFF
NA	TRBV5-1	NA	TRBJ2-2	TGCGCCAGCATGAAGGCATCAATCGGGACCGGGGAGCTGTTTTTT	CASMKASIGTGELFF
NA	TRBV5-5	NA	TRBJ1-5	TGTGCCAGCAGCTTGCAAACCAATCAGCCCCAGCATTTT	CASSLQTNQPQHF
TRBD1	TRBV5-3	NA	TRBJ2-7	TGTGCCAGAAGCTCAGACAGGGTTAGACTCTACGAGCAGTACTTC	CARSSDRVRLYEQYF
NA	TRBV30	NA	TRBJ1-2	TGTGCCTGGAAGGGGGGGAACTATGGCTACACCTTC	CAWKGGNYGYTF
NA	TRBV19	NA	TRBJ2-5	TGTGCCAGTAGAAAGGCCCGGGGGAACCAAGAGACCCAGTACTTC	CASRKARGNQETQYF
NA	TRBV18	once	TRBJ2-3	TGTGCCAGCTCAAGCCGAAATCCTCCAGATACGCAGTATTTT	CASSSRNPPDTQYF
TRBD2	TRBV9	NA	TRBJ2-1	TGTGCCAGCAGCGTAGCTACTAGCGTCGAGCAGTTCTTC	CASSVATSVEQFF
TRBD1	TRBV7-3	NA	TRBJ2-3	TGTGCCAGCAGTCCGACAGGGAAGGCGGATACGCAGTATTTT	CASSPTGKADTQYF
TRBD1	TRBV19	NA	TRBJ2-7	TGTGCCAGTAGGGGACAGAGGGACCACGAGCAGTACTTC	CASRGQRDHEQYF
NA	TRBV5-1	NA	TRBJ1-2	TGCGCCAGCAGCTTGGCGGACACGGGCTATGGCTACACCTTC	CASSLADTGYGYTF
NA	TRBV9	NA	TRBJ2-7	TGTGCCAGCAGCGTAGGGGACCACACCTACGAGCAGTACTTC	CASSVGDHTYEQYF
TRBD2	TRBV2	NA	TRBJ2-3	TGTGCCAGCAGTCCGGGAGGTACGCAGTATTTT	CASSPGGTQYF
NA	TRBV6-5	NA	TRBJ1-4	TGTGCCAGCAGTTACTCGATTGTCCCAACTAATGAAAAACTGTTTTTT	CASSYSIVPTNEKLFF
NA	TRBV7-8	few	TRBJ2-7	TGTGCCAGCAGCTTACATGAAATGACCTCCTACGAGCAGTACTTC	CASSLHEMTSYEQYF
NA	TRBV6-5	NA	TRBJ2-1	TGTGCCAGCAGAACCCTCTCCTACAATGAGCAGTTCTTC	CASRTLSYNEQFF
TRBD1	TRBV7-9	NA	TRBJ1-4	TGTGCCAGCAGCTCTAGGACAGGGGATGAAAAACTGTTTTTT	CASSSRTGDEKLFF
TRBD1	TRBV7-9	NA	TRBJ2-5	TGTGCCAGCAGCCCCCCCGGGACAGGCCAAGAGACCCAGTACTTC	CASSPPGTGQETQYF
NA	TRBV5-1	NA	TRBJ2-3	TGCGCCAGCAGCTTGGCAGGGGGGCGGCCAGATACGCAGTATTTT	CASSLAGGRPDTQYF
NA	TRBV7-3	once	TRBJ2-6	TGTGCCAGCAGCCCGCGTTCTACGGCAGGGTGGCCTGGCTCTGGGGCCAACGTCCTGACTTTC	CASSPRSTAGWPGSGANVLTF
NA	TRBV25-1	NA	TRBJ1-2	TGTGCCAGCAGTGACGGCTATGGCTACACCTTC	CASSDGYGYTF
NA	TRBV5-1	NA	TRBJ2-1	TGCGCCAGCAGCTTGGCTACGGGAAGCTCCTACAATGAGCAGTTCTTC	CASSLATGSSYNEQFF
TRBD1	TRBV7-8	NA	TRBJ1-4	TGTGCCAGCAGTGAACAGGGGGAAGGTGAAAAACTGTTTTTT	CASSEQGEGEKLFF
NA	TRBV14	few	TRBJ1-1	TGTGCCAGCAGCCTCCGAGGTGCTGAAGCTTTCTTT	CASSLRGAEAFF
TRBD2	TRBV7-3	once	TRBJ2-3	TGTGCCAGCAGCTTCGAAAGACTAGCGGGAGGGCGGAGCACAGATACGCAGTATTTT	CASSFERLAGGRSTDTQYF
TRBD2	TRBV28	NA	TRBJ2-7	TGTGCCAGCAGTATAGCGGGATCCTCCTACGAGCAGTACTTC	CASSIAGSSYEQYF
TRBD2	TRBV5-6	NA	TRBJ2-7	TGTGCCAGCAGCTCGGGGACTAGCGGGAGATCCTACGAGCAGTACTTC	CASSSGTSGRSYEQYF
NA	TRBV20-1	NA	TRBJ2-1	TGCAGTGCTGGAGGGCGAAATGAGCAGTTCTTC	CSAGGRNEQFF
NA	TRBV5-1	NA	TRBJ1-3	TGCGCCAGCAGCTTGGAAGGGAGGGGAAACACCATATATTTT	CASSLEGRGNTIYF
NA	TRBV27	NA	TRBJ2-3	TGTGCCAGCAGTTTAGCAGCGAGGGCAGATACGCAGTATTTT	CASSLAARADTQYF
NA	TRBV28	NA	TRBJ2-7	TGTGCCAGCAGTCTAGGGGGCTACGAGCAGTACTTC	CASSLGGYEQYF
TRBD2	TRBV19	NA	TRBJ2-7	TGTGCCAGTAGTACAATAGGACCAGGGCTAGCGGGAGTGGATCTAGGAGACGAGCAGTACTTC	CASSTIGPGLAGVDLGDEQYF